This T cell receptor beta chain was captured by sequencing in a study of blood T cell repertoires in COVID-19. As for the study in general: COVID-19 samples from acute and convalescent phases originated in the United States, Italy and Spain. Nucleic acid was either cDNA or gDNA, and it came from T cells, B-cell-depleted T cells, or PBMCs.

Assignment of participants to cohorts was predicated upon participant-reported clinical history. Two consecutive negative NP/OP PCR tests, clearance, or resolved symptoms defined Cohort 3 recovery. The protocol was immunoSEQ multiplex PCR, while the TCRdb copy is restricted to in-frame clones and leaves out a portion. The sample includes about 380,000 clones, 87% of them seen just once. The germline gives CDR1 SGHVS, CDR2 FNYEAQ. With V trimmed by 4 bases and J by 6 bases, 7 bases remained unmatched. This CDR3 has 15 residues. V usage is TRBV7-6 and J usage is TRBJ2-3; TRBD2 aligns across 10 bases. The sequencing sample was made of PBMCs or T cells enriched from blood (not recorded which). This TCR derives from a woman aged 30 to 39 who had recovered from COVID-19. The CDR3 is CASSSLAGRIDTQYF. The CDR3, as DNA: TGTGCCAGCAGCTCACTAGCGGGACGCATTGATACGCAGTATTTT.